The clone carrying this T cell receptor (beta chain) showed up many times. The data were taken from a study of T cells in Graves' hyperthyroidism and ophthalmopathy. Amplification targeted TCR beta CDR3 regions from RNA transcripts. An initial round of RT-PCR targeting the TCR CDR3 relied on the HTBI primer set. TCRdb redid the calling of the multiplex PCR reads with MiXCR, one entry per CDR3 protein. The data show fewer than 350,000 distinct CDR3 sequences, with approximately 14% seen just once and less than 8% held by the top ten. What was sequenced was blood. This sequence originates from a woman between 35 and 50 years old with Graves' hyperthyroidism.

The CDR3 sequence is CAISELAPSLHF. DNA for the CDR3: TGTGCCATCAGTGAGTTGGCCCCCTCCCTCCACTTT. The rearrangement uses TRBV10-3 and TRBJ1-6; no clear D. The CDR3 runs 12 residues. The V end lost 1 base, the J end lost 14 bases, and 9 bases lay between the germline ends. The germline CDR1 and CDR2 sequences are ENHRY and SYGVKD.